This TCR beta chain was found in a study of siplizumab effects on memory and regulatory T cells. The protocol was immunoSEQ multiplex PCR, while the TCRdb copy is restricted to in-frame clones and leaves out a portion. The top ten clones hold 1% to 1.5% of a sample with around 95,000 clones, approximately 94% of them seen once. The CDR3 contains 15 residues. The J segment lost 2 bases and the V segment lost 4 bases, leaving 3 bases of the junction unmatched. Germline V lookup: CDR1 MNHNS, CDR2 SASEGT. The sample comprised non-Treg CD4+ T cells sorted from blood. This TCR was sampled from a human donor in good health. The chain uses TRBV6-1 and TRBJ2-3, with 10 bases identical to TRBD1. As DNA, the CDR3 is TGTGCCAGCAGTGTCGGACAGGGGGTCACAGATACGCAGTATTTT. Its protein product is CASSVGQGVTDTQYF.